Listed below are T cell receptor beta chains from one sample, sequenced in a study of radiotherapy plus CTLA-4 blockade in lung cancer. Libraries were prepared by immunoSEQ multiplex PCR; TCRdb keeps only in-frame clonotypes and omits some of them. The table has 70,000 to 95,000 clones, roughly 86% seen once. The sequencing here drew on peripheral blood, taken from a patient treated with radiotherapy plus ipilimumab. The receptors were sampled from a human donor with non-small cell lung cancer that progressed on radiotherapy plus ipilimumab. The CDR3 runs from the conserved cysteine through the conserved F or W. The order of the fields is CDR3 length, D gene, V gene, clone size, J gene, CDR3 DNA, CDR3 protein. D genes are given only for firm matches. Clone size is stated in some rows and not others, as once, few, many or a class when expanded.

16	.	TRBV4-2	few	TRBJ2-6	TGTGCCAGCAGCCGGGCACAGGGCGGTGGGGCCAACGTCCTGACTTTC	CASSRAQGGGANVLTF
14	TRBD1	TRBV28	.	TRBJ1-2	TGTGCCAGCAGCCCGCAGGGGGCAAGCTATGGCTACACCTTC	CASSPQGASYGYTF
14	TRBD1	TRBV10-3	few	TRBJ1-2	TGTGCCATCCTCCGGGACAGGGAGGACTATGGCTACACCTTC	CAILRDREDYGYTF
15	TRBD1	TRBV7-2	.	TRBJ2-7	TGTGCCAGCAGCTTGGGGACAGGCTCGTTCTACGAGCAGTACTTC	CASSLGTGSFYEQYF
16	TRBD2	TRBV7-3	.	TRBJ2-3	TGTGCCAGCAGCCACGGGACTAGCGGGCCCACAGATACGCAGTATTTT	CASSHGTSGPTDTQYF
12	.	TRBV28	.	TRBJ1-4	TGTGCCAGCAGAGGGAACGACGAAAAACTGTTTTTT	CASRGNDEKLFF
12	.	TRBV7-9	.	TRBJ2-3	TGTGCCAGCAGCTTAAGAGAGAATACGCAGTATTTT	CASSLRENTQYF
14	.	TRBV6-6	.	TRBJ1-5	TGTGCCAGCAGGATGGCAGGGGAGGTTCAGCCCCAGCATTTT	CASRMAGEVQPQHF
14	TRBD1	TRBV18	.	TRBJ1-5	TGTGCCAGCTCACTGACAGGGGGCGATCAGCCCCAGCATTTT	CASSLTGGDQPQHF
15	.	TRBV2	.	TRBJ1-4	TGTGCCAGCAGTTACTCAGGGGTGGTAAATGAAAAACTGTTTTTT	CASSYSGVVNEKLFF
15	.	TRBV19	.	TRBJ2-4	TGTGCCAGTAGTATAGAAACCGGCCGGAGGGACATTCAGTACTTC	CASSIETGRRDIQYF
14	TRBD1	TRBV7-3	once	TRBJ1-2	TGTGCCAGCAGCCCGGGACAGGGAAACTATGGCTACACCTTC	CASSPGQGNYGYTF
22	TRBD2	TRBV12-5	.	TRBJ2-1	TGTGCTAGTGGTTTGCCAACGAGGGTTAGCGGGAATCTCCTACGAGGTTACAATGAGCAGTTCTTC	CASGLPTRVSGNLLRGYNEQFF
17	TRBD1	TRBV29-1	.	TRBJ2-5	TGCAGCGTTGAACCGTTTTCCCCGGGACAGGGGGTAGAGACCCAGTACTTC	CSVEPFSPGQGVETQYF
16	.	TRBV6-4	.	TRBJ2-3	TGTGCCACCACCTCGGTGAAGCTCCTCGGCACAGATACGCAGTATTTT	CATTSVKLLGTDTQYF
16	.	TRBV19	.	TRBJ1-2	TGTGCCAGTAGTACGCTTGGAACGAGCACTATCGATGGCTACACCTTC	CASSTLGTSTIDGYTF
15	TRBD1	TRBV4-2	.	TRBJ2-7	TGTGCCAGCAGCCAAGGAGGGGGCCAGTCCTACGAGCAGTACTTC	CASSQGGGQSYEQYF
13	.	TRBV4-3	few	TRBJ2-3	TGCGCCAGCAGCCAAAGAAGCACAGATACGCAGTATTTT	CASSQRSTDTQYF
12	.	TRBV2	.	TRBJ1-1	TGTGCCAGCAGCTCAATGGGGGATGAAGCTTTCTTT	CASSSMGDEAFF
13	.	TRBV6-6	.	TRBJ2-7	TGTGCCAGCAGCCAACAGGGAGGCTACGAGCAGTACTTC	CASSQQGGYEQYF
14	TRBD1	TRBV6-5	.	TRBJ1-1	TGTGCCACCAAATTGAGACAGGGTTTCGGTGAAGCTTTCTTT	CATKLRQGFGEAFF
14	TRBD1	TRBV18	.	TRBJ2-7	TGTGCCAGCTCACTTGGACAGGTTCGGTACGAGCAGTACTTC	CASSLGQVRYEQYF
14	.	TRBV19	.	TRBJ2-3	TGTGCCAGTAGTATAGGGCACAGCACAGATACGCAGTATTTT	CASSIGHSTDTQYF
14	.	TRBV2	.	TRBJ2-7	TGTGCCAGCAGTGAACTGGGGGCTTGGTACGAGCAGTACTTC	CASSELGAWYEQYF
15	TRBD1	TRBV5-1	once	TRBJ2-1	TGCGCCAGCAGCCCCCGACAGGGGAGGCAATATGAGCAGTTCTTC	CASSPRQGRQYEQFF
11	.	TRBV5-8	once	TRBJ1-1	TGTGCCAGCAGCTTGGGGACTGAAGCTTTCTTT	CASSLGTEAFF
14	TRBD1	TRBV9	.	TRBJ2-7	TGTGCCAGCAGCCCTCAGGGGGCAGGGTCCGAGCAGTACTTC	CASSPQGAGSEQYF
16	.	TRBV6-5	.	TRBJ1-5	TGTGCCAGCAGTTCCCATCGACAGGCTAGCAATCAGCCCCAGCATTTT	CASSSHRQASNQPQHF
15	.	TRBV5-6	.	TRBJ2-5	TGTGCCAGCAGCTTGGGGACTCCTATTCAAGAGACCCAGTACTTC	CASSLGTPIQETQYF
11	TRBD2	TRBV28	.	TRBJ2-1	TGTGCCAGCAGTTTAGGGGACTACCAGTTCTTC	CASSLGDYQFF
14	TRBD1	TRBV4-2	.	TRBJ2-1	TGTGCCAGCAGCCCCGGACAGGGGAATAATGAGCAGTTCTTC	CASSPGQGNNEQFF
13	.	TRBV25-1	.	TRBJ2-2	TGTGCCAGCAGTGAAATGGGGACCGGGGAGCTGTTTTTT	CASSEMGTGELFF
17	TRBD1	TRBV7-3	.	TRBJ2-1	TGTGCCAGCAGCTTAAACCCTGGACAGGGGGCAAGGAATGAGCAGTTCTTC	CASSLNPGQGARNEQFF
13	.	TRBV11-1	.	TRBJ2-7	TGTGCCAGCAGCACTACTCTGTCATACGAGCAGTACTTC	CASSTTLSYEQYF
14	.	TRBV28	.	TRBJ1-3	TGTGCCAGCAGTTCCGGGACGGTTGGAAACACCATATATTTT	CASSSGTVGNTIYF
13	.	TRBV30	.	TRBJ1-3	TGTGCCTGGAGTGCCCCGGCGGGAAACACCATATATTTT	CAWSAPAGNTIYF
12	.	TRBV5-1	.	TRBJ2-7	TGCGCCAGCCGGGGCCTGGACTACGAGCAGTACTTC	CASRGLDYEQYF
13	.	TRBV18	.	TRBJ2-1	TGTGCCAGCTCACCAATACTAGCCCATGAGCAGTTCTTC	CASSPILAHEQFF
15	TRBD1	TRBV19	.	TRBJ1-1	TGTGCCAGTAGTCCCCACAGGGGGTTGAACACTGAAGCTTTCTTT	CASSPHRGLNTEAFF
13	.	TRBV4-3	few	TRBJ2-7	TGCGCCAGCAGCCAAGATGGGGGATACGAGCAGTACTTC	CASSQDGGYEQYF
15	.	TRBV16	once	TRBJ1-5	TGTGCCAGCAGCCAATCGGCAGTTAGCAATCAGCCCCAGCATTTT	CASSQSAVSNQPQHF
18	TRBD1	TRBV7-2	.	TRBJ2-6	TGTGCCAGCAGCTTACGGGACAGGGTTTTCTCTGGGGCCAACGTCCTGACTTTC	CASSLRDRVFSGANVLTF
16	TRBD1	TRBV11-2	once	TRBJ1-5	TGTGCCAGCAGCGGTACAGGGGGCATAAGCAATCAGCCCCAGCATTTT	CASSGTGGISNQPQHF
14	TRBD1	TRBV4-1	.	TRBJ2-5	TGCGCCAGCAGCCAGAGGACAGGCTCGGAGACCCAGTACTTC	CASSQRTGSETQYF
14	TRBD1	TRBV5-5	few	TRBJ1-5	TGTGCCAGCAGCTGGGACAGCGGCAATCAGCCCCAGCATTTT	CASSWDSGNQPQHF
18	TRBD1	TRBV9	.	TRBJ2-3	TGTGCCAGCAGCGTAGAACACATTCCGGGACAGAACACAGATACGCAGTATTTT	CASSVEHIPGQNTDTQYF
13	.	TRBV28	.	TRBJ2-7	TGTGCCAGCAGTTTGACCCGGTTCTACGAGCAGTACTTC	CASSLTRFYEQYF
11	.	TRBV9	.	TRBJ2-2	TGTGCCAGCAGCGTGGGCGGGGAGCTGTTTTTT	CASSVGGELFF
14	.	TRBV5-4	few	TRBJ2-2	TGTGCCAGCAGGGTAGGGCTGAACACCGGGGAGCTGTTTTTT	CASRVGLNTGELFF
14	.	TRBV7-6	.	TRBJ2-7	TGTGCCAGCAGCTTAGGGGAGCCGCCCTACGAGCAGTACTTC	CASSLGEPPYEQYF
15	TRBD2	TRBV5-1	.	TRBJ2-1	TGCGCCAGCAGCCCCGGGACTAGCGGGGACAATGAGCAGTTCTTC	CASSPGTSGDNEQFF
15	.	TRBV30	.	TRBJ1-4	TGTGCCTGGAGGGGTTATCTCCCAACTAATGAAAAACTGTTTTTT	CAWRGYLPTNEKLFF
15	.	TRBV6-6	once	TRBJ1-5	TGTGCCAGCAGAGAAACGGGGGGTAGCAATCAGCCCCAGCATTTT	CASRETGGSNQPQHF
14	TRBD1	TRBV10-3	.	TRBJ2-7	TGTGCCATCACCAGACAGGGGAACACCTACGAGCAGTACTTC	CAITRQGNTYEQYF
15	TRBD2	TRBV19	.	TRBJ2-7	TGTGCCAGTAGTCTTAGCGGGAGATCCTCCGGCGAGCAGTACTTC	CASSLSGRSSGEQYF